In its sample, the clone carrying this TCR beta chain was seen a few times. This record belongs to a study of T-cell memory formation after mild COVID-19. This CDR3 region has 14 residues. Germline V gene sequence: CDR1 SGHRS, CDR2 YFSETQ. With 0 bases removed from V and 5 bases from J, the gap between germline ends came to 11 bases. TCRdb fed the 5' RACE reads into MiXCR, producing one record per CDR3 protein. The sample lists 140,000 to 150,000 distinct CDR3 sequences, under 30% occurring once. This rearrangement joins TRBV5-1 to TRBJ1-1, with D tentatively TRBD1 (5 bases). The sequencing input was PBMCs or a T cell subset sorted from them (not recorded which). The receptor was isolated from an adult woman who had mild COVID-19 (a few samples of this study predate the infection). Cell type and time point are not known. CDR3 in amino acids: CASSLEWRGTEAFF. The CDR3 DNA follows: TGCGCCAGCAGCTTGGAGTGGCGGGGGACTGAAGCTTTCTTT.